Below, one T cell receptor beta chain is given with its context. V lost 3 bases to trimming and J lost 1 base; unmatched junction nucleotides: 24. The CDR3 covers 21 residues. Germline CDR1 MNHEY, CDR2 SMNVEV (reference sequence). The Seattle patients, enrolled during active infection, were followed longitudinally. The data originate from a study of blood T cell repertoires in COVID-19. Per the original data handling: Amplified reference gene primers provided the basis for estimating nucleated cell counts. Profiling relied on immunoSEQ multiplex PCR, and the TCRdb table lists in-frame clones only, not all of them. V, J and clone size are those of that table, while D and trimming were read from the DNA. Among a few hundred thousand clones listed, around 88% were seen once.

The V and J genes are TRBV27 and TRBJ2-7, with 7 bases matching TRBD2. This clonotype was sampled from a woman in her twenties or thirties with COVID-19, enrolled during active disease. The material sequenced was peripheral blood. The CDR3 nucleotides read TGTGCCAGCAGTTTTACCCCCCGGACTGTTGGGGGGGGATTTCGATCCTACGAGCAGTACGTC. This gives the protein CASSFTPRTVGGGFRSYEQYV.